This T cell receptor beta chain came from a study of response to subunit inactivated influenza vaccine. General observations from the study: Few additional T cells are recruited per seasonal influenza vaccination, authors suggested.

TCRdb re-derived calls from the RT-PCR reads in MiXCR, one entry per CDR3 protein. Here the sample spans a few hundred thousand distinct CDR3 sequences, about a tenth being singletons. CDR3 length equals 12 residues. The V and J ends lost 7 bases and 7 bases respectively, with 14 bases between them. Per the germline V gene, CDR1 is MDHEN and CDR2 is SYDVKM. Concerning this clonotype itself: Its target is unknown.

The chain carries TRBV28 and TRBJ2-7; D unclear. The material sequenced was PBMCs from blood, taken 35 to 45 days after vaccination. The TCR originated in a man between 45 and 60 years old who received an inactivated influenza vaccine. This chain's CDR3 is CASKSPYLEQYF. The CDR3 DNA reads TGTGCCAGCAAAAGTCCCTACTTAGAGCAGTACTTC.